This T cell receptor (beta chain) appears in the sequencing data of a study of cytomegalovirus exposure and HLA in healthy donors. Study-wide results and limits: Specificity of three CMV-associated chains for CMV antigens was verified in vitro. HLA-A and HLA-B allele assignments for most subjects were reportedly predicted accurately using TCR beta sequences. In a later analysis, TCR association rates varied by HLA locus: DRB1 most, HLA-C fewest. Exclusion applied to some V segments, including TRBV6-2 and TRBV6-3, as they were indistinguishable.

PCR primers comprised 60 Vbeta and 13 Jbeta primers. Using immunoSEQ multiplex PCR, the repertoire was profiled, and TCRdb retains in-frame clones only, with some absent. The data show 100,000 to 150,000 clones, approximately 74% seen once. Points on this clone: The target antigen is unknown.

Trimming cost V 6 bases and J 6 bases; bases outside gene matches: 11. CDR3 length equals 14 residues. Per germline, CDR1 MDHEN and CDR2 SYDVKM. The origin of this receptor is a male donor in good health and CMV-seronegative. This chain connects TRBV28 to TRBJ2-7; 7 bases agree with TRBD1. The sequencing sample was made of PBMCs. The CDR3 region has the DNA TGTGCCAGCAGCCCTCCGGTGACAGGGCGCGAGCAGTACTTC. This codes for CASSPPVTGREQYF.